The next 18 T cell receptor beta chains were all read from a single sample in a study of cytomegalovirus exposure and HLA in healthy donors. The PCR had 60 Vbeta and 13 Jbeta primers. Using immunoSEQ multiplex PCR, the repertoire was profiled, and TCRdb retains in-frame clones only, with some absent. The sample has approximately 160,000 clones, around 83% seen once. Sequencing was performed on PBMCs. All receptors derive from a girl aged 2 to 9 in good health and CMV-seropositive.

The chain is built from TRBV29-1 and TRBJ1-1; D not certain. The germline gives CDR1 SQVTM, CDR2 ANQGSEA. Trimming stripped 1 base from V and 2 bases from J, with 5 bases between. The CDR3 length is 12 residues. CDR3 sequence (DNA): TGCAGCGTTGAAGGCAGAAACACTGAAGCTTTCTTT. The encoded protein is CSVEGRNTEAFF.

V usage is TRBV19 and J usage is TRBJ2-5; TRBD2 matches 10 bases. The CDR3 loop spans 15 amino acids. Losses at the gene ends were 5 bases for V and 4 bases for J; bases not matched to a gene: 7. Per germline, CDR1 LNHDA and CDR2 SQIVND (reference sequence). The CDR3 sequence is CASSAQRLAGETQYF. The CDR3 DNA reads TGTGCCAGTAGTGCACAAAGACTAGCGGGAGAGACCCAGTACTTC.

The gene calls are TRBV4-2 and TRBJ1-1; 7 bases agree with TRBD1. The CDR3 totals 15 residues. Germline V gene data show CDR1 as LGHNA and CDR2 as YNFKEQ. V lost 2 bases, J lost 5 bases, and 8 bases stayed unmatched. CDR3 DNA sequence: TGTGCCAGCAGCCAAACACAGGGGCGCATAACTGAAGCTTTCTTT. Translating gives CASSQTQGRITEAFF.

This chain uses TRBV10-3 with TRBJ1-1; no definite D call. The CDR3 consists of 12 residues. Trimming left V 7 bases short and J 4 bases short, with 10 bases between. Germline assignment: CDR1 ENHRY and CDR2 SYGVKD. The CDR3 here is CAITPGGTEAFF. CDR3 in DNA: TGTGCCATCACCCCTGGAGGCACTGAAGCTTTCTTT.

J is TRBJ2-7 and V is TRBV10-3; 11 bases are shared with TRBD2. Germline-derived CDR1 and CDR2 are ENHRY and SYGVKD. Trimming took 6 bases from V and 0 from J; bases not matched to a gene: 7. CDR3 size: 16 residues. The CDR3 coding sequence is TGTGCCATCAGCGGACTAGCGGGCAGGAGCTCCTACGAGCAGTACTTC. This codes for CAISGLAGRSSYEQYF.

The gene calls are TRBV5-8 and TRBJ1-5; a weak D match, TRBD1 (5 bases). The CDR3 spans 15 residues. The germline gives CDR1 SGHTS, CDR2 YDEGEE. V was trimmed by 2 bases and J by 5 bases, leaving 14 bases between them. CDR3 sequence (DNA): TGTGCCAGCAGCTTCGCCGCTGGGGGGTATCAGCCCCAGCATTTT. Translated, it gives CASSFAAGGYQPQHF.

The V call is TRBV18, the J call TRBJ2-6, with TRBD1 matching over 7 bases. Germline CDR1 and CDR2: KGHSH and LQKENI. This CDR3 is 17 amino acids long. V trimming: 4 bases; J trimming: 0 bases; junction bases outside the gene matches: 6. CDR3 DNA sequence: TGTGCCAGCTCACGACAGGGTTCCCTCTCTGGGGCCAACGTCCTGACTTTC. It is translated as CASSRQGSLSGANVLTF.

The gene calls are TRBV6-4 and TRBJ2-2; TRBD2 might be the D (5 bases). The CDR3 runs 15 residues. CDR1 is MRHNA, CDR2 SNTAGT, per germline. The germline V and J ends were trimmed by 4 bases and 2 bases, with 11 bases remaining between them. The CDR3, as DNA: TGTGCCAGCAGTGCGGGAATAGATAACACCGGGGAGCTGTTTTTT. This translates into CASSAGIDNTGELFF.

This rearrangement joins TRBV4-1 to TRBJ2-3; D not resolved. Looked up from germline, CDR1 is MGHRA and CDR2 is YSYEKL. The CDR3 has 12 amino acids. With 1 base removed from V and 11 bases from J, the gap between germline ends came to 10 bases. The CDR3 spells CASSQANSLQYF. CDR3 coding DNA: TGCGCCAGCAGCCAAGCTAATAGTCTGCAGTATTTT.

The V and J genes are TRBV30 and TRBJ2-7, with 12 positions matching TRBD1. This CDR3 spans 14 amino acids. With V trimmed by 2 bases and J by 5 bases, 4 bases remained unmatched. Germline CDR1 reads GTSNPN; CDR2 reads SVGIG (reference sequence). The CDR3, as DNA: TGTGCCTGGAGTTTGGGACAGGGGGCCCACGAGCAGTACTTC. Amino acids: CAWSLGQGAHEQYF.

The chain uses TRBV28 and TRBJ1-1, with D hard to call. This CDR3 region has 12 residues. CDR1 is MDHEN, CDR2 SYDVKM, per germline. V was trimmed by 6 bases and J by 4 bases, leaving 9 bases between them. The CDR3 loop is CASRSGPTEAFF. As DNA, the CDR3 is TGTGCCAGCAGGAGCGGCCCCACTGAAGCTTTCTTT.

The chain joins TRBV7-6 to TRBJ2-3; TRBD1 agrees at 7 bases. Germline CDR1 reads SGHVS; CDR2 reads FNYEAQ. This CDR3 is 17 amino acids long. The V and J ends lost 3 bases and 3 bases, in that order; junction bases with no gene match: 12. For the CDR3, the DNA is TGTGCCAGCAGCTTTAATCCCGGACAGGCGAGTACAGATACGCAGTATTTT. It is translated as CASSFNPGQASTDTQYF.

The rearrangement links TRBV30 to TRBJ2-5; a possible D gene is TRBD1 (5 bases). V gave up 4 bases and J gave up 2 bases, with 8 bases separating them. CDR1 GTSNPN and CDR2 SVGIG come from the germline V gene (reference sequence). The CDR3 consists of 12 residues. In nucleotides, the CDR3 is TGTGCCTGGACCCGACAGCAAGAGACCCAGTACTTC. Translating it yields CAWTRQQETQYF.

Concerning this clone itself: This CDR3 is also generated by other DNA sequences in the sample. V and J are TRBV5-6 and TRBJ2-7, with 7 bases lining up with TRBD2. This CDR3 has 15 amino acids. The germline V gene has CDR1 SGHDT and CDR2 YYEEEE. Trimming took 4 bases from V and 2 from J; bases not matched to a gene: 9. CDR3 DNA sequence: TGTGCCAGCAGCGCGTATTTAAGCGGGACCTACGAGCAGTACTTC. Translation: CASSAYLSGTYEQYF.

The chain is built from TRBV2 and TRBJ1-5, with 7 bases aligning to TRBD1. The CDR3 totals 15 residues. Losses at the gene ends were 4 bases for V and 1 base for J; bases not matched to a gene: 4. CDR1 and CDR2 from the germline V gene are SNHLY and FYNNEI. CDR3 amino acids: CASSASTGSNQPQHF. The DNA of the CDR3 is TGTGCCAGCAGTGCTTCGACAGGGAGCAATCAGCCCCAGCATTTT.

The chain recombines TRBV18 with TRBJ1-5, with 7 nucleotides matching TRBD1. The germline V gene has CDR1 KGHSH and CDR2 LQKENI. This CDR3 has 15 amino acids. Germline trimming cut 4 bases from V and 0 bases from J; bases unmatched to any gene: 3. The CDR3 nucleotides read TGTGCCAGCTCACTTGGGACAGATAGCAATCAGCCCCAGCATTTT. Its translation is CASSLGTDSNQPQHF.

The chain couples TRBV7-9 to TRBJ2-5; D remains ambiguous. Germline lookup yields CDR1 SEHNR and CDR2 FQNEAQ (reference sequence). Trimming pared 1 base from V and 5 bases from J, leaving 11 bases between. The CDR3 is 14 residues long. Written as DNA, the CDR3 is TGTGCCAGCAGCTTAGAAGATAGCTGGGAGACCCAGTACTTC. This encodes CASSLEDSWETQYF. The variable domain in full, completed from reference TRBV7-9 and TRBJ2-5, reads DTGVSQNPRHKITKRGQNVTFRCDPISEHNRLYWYRQTLGQGPEFLTYFQNEAQLEKSRLLSDRFSAERPKGSFSTLEIQRTEQGDSAMYLCASSLEDSWETQYFGPGTRLLVL.

The V gene is TRBV30, the J gene TRBJ2-7; TRBD2 aligns across 10 bases. The CDR3 totals 14 residues. The trim removed 3 bases at V and 2 bases at J, leaving 4 bases unmatched. The V gene's germline CDR1 is GTSNPN and CDR2 SVGIG (reference sequence). In DNA form, the CDR3 reads TGTGCCTGGAGCCCCGGACTAGCGGCCTACGAGCAGTACTTC. It is translated as CAWSPGLAAYEQYF.